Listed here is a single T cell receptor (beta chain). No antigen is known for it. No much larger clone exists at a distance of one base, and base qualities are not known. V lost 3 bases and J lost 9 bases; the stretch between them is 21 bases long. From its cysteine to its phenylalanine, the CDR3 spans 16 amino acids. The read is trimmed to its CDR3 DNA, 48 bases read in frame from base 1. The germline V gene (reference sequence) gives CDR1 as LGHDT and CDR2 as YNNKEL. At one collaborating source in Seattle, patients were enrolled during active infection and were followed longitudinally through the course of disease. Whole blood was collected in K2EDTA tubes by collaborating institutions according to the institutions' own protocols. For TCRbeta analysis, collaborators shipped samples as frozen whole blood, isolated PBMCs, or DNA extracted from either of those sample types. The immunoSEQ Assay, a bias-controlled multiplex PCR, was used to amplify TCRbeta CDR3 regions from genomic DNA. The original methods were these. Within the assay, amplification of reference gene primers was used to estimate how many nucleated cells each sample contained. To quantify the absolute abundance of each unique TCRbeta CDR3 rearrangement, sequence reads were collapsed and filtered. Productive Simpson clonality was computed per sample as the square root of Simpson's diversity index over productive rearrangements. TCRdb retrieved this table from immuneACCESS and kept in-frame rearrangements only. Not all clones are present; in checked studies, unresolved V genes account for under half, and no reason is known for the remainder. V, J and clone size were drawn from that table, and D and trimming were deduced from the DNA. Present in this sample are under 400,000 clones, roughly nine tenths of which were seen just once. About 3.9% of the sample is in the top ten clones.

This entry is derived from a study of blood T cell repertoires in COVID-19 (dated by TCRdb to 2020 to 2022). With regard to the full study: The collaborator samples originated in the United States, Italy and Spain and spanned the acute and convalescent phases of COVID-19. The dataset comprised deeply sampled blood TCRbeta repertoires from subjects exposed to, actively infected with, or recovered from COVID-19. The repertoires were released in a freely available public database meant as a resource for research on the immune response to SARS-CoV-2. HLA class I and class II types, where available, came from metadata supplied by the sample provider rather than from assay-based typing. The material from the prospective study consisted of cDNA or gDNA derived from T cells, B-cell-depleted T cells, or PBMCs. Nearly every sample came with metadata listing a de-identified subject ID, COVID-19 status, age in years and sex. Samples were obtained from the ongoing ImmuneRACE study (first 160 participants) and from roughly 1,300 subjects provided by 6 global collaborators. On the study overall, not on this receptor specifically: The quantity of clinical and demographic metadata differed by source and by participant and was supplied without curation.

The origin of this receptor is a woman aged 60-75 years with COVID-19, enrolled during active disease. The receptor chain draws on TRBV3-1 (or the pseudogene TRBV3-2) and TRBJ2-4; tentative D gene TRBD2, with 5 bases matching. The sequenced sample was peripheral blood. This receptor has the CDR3 CASSHPFDPVGAIQYF. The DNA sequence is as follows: TGTGCCAGCAGCCATCCCTTCGACCCGGTGGGAGCCATTCAGTACTTC.